This section outlines one T cell receptor beta chain sequence together with its context. No antigen is known for it. This specimen belongs to a study of a mutant IDH1 vaccine in newly diagnosed glioma. Sample time point: week 23, last vaccination. Each dose delivered 300 ug of mutant IDH1 20-mer peptide subcutaneously with imiquimod. CDR1 is MNHNY and CDR2 is SVGAGI in the germline V gene (reference sequence). The CDR3 is 16 amino acids. Trimming took 2 bases from V and 0 from J; bases not matched to a gene: 0. Method: immunoSEQ multiplex PCR; TCRdb's copy keeps in-frame clones and lacks some. The repertoire consists of around 41,000 clones, with 78% occurring once and the leading ten covering around 6.9%.

The clonotype was recovered from a middle-aged woman with glioma. Some clones in this sample may be carry-over from other donors' samples. The genes are TRBV6-6 and TRBJ2-2; TRBD1 matches 10 bases. This specimen consisted of PBMCs, obtained from a glioma patient whose treatment included an IDH1 peptide vaccine. This chain's CDR3 is CASSYDRGPNTGELFF. As DNA, the CDR3 is TGTGCCAGCAGTTACGACAGGGGGCCGAACACCGGGGAGCTGTTTTTT.